This T cell receptor beta chain comes out of a study of blood T cell repertoires in COVID-19. Study background: Collection of acute and convalescent COVID-19 samples took place in the United States, Italy and Spain.

V was clipped by 2 bases and J by 8 bases; unmatched bases: 8. CDR1 is MNHEY, CDR2 SMNVEV, per germline (reference sequence). The CDR3 spans 15 residues. Per the original methods: Researchers report that nucleated cell counts were estimated from reference gene primer amplification. Here immunoSEQ multiplex PCR was the method, and the copy in TCRdb shows in-frame clones only, minus some. The V and J calls and clone size are taken from that table; D and trimming were inferred from the DNA. The sample yields 250,000 to 350,000 clones, approximately 91% seen once. This sequence originates from a woman aged 25 to 39 with COVID-19, enrolled during active disease. The specimen sequenced was peripheral blood. V and J are TRBV27 and TRBJ2-1, with 8 bases lining up with TRBD2. CDR3 nucleotides: TGTGCCAGCAGTTTACCCGGGACTAGTCCCGATGAGCAGTTCTTC. Protein: CASSLPGTSPDEQFF.